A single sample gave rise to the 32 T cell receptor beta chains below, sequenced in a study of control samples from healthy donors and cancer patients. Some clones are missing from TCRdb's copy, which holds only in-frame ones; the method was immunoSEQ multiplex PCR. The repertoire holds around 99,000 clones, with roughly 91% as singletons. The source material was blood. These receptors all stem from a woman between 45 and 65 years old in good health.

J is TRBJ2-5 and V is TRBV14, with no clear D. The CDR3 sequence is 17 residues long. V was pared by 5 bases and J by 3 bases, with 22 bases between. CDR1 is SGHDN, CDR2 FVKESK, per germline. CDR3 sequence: CASSEKGLSPAKETQYF. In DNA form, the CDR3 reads TGTGCCAGCAGCGAAAAGGGTCTAAGCCCCGCCAAAGAGACCCAGTACTTC.

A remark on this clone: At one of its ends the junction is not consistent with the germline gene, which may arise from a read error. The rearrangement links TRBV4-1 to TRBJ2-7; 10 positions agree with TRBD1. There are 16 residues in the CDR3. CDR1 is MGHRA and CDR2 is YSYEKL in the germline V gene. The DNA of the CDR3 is TGCGCCCGCAGCCGACGATCCGGGACAGGGGCATACGAGCAGTACTTC. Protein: CARSRRSGTGAYEQYF.

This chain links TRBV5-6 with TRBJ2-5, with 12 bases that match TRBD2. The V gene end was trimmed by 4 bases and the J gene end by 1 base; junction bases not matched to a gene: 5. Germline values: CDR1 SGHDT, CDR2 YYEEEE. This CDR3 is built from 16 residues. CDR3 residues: CASSLLAGGTQETQYF. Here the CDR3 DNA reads TGTGCCAGCAGCCTCCTAGCGGGGGGGACCCAAGAGACCCAGTACTTC.

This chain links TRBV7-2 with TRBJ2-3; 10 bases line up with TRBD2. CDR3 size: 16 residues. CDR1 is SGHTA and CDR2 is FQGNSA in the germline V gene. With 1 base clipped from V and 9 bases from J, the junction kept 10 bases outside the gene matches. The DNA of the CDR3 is TGTGCCAGCAGCTTAGACCCTAGCGGGAGCAGAGGGACGCAGTATTTT. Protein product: CASSLDPSGSRGTQYF. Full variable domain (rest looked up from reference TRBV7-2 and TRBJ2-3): GAGVSQSPSNKVTEKGKDVELRCDPISGHTALYWYRQSLGQGLEFLIYFQGNSAPDKSGLPSDRFSAERTGGSVSTLTIQRTQQEDSAVYLCASSLDPSGSRGTQYFGPGTRLTVL.

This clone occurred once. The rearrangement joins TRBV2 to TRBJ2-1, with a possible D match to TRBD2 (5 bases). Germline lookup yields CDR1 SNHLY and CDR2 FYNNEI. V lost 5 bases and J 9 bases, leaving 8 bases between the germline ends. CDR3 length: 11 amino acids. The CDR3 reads CASSTRFEQFF. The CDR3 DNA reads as TGTGCCAGCAGTACTAGGTTTGAGCAGTTCTTC.

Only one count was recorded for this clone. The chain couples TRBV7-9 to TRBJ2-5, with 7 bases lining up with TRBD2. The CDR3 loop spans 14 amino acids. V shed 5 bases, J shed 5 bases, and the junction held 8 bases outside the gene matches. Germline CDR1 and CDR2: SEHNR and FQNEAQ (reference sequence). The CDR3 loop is CASSGAGVRETQYF. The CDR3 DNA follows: TGTGCCAGCAGCGGGGCGGGAGTGAGGGAGACCCAGTACTTC.

CDR3 protein: CASSRTGDNEQFF. The CDR3 nucleotides are TGTGCCAGCTCCCGCACGGGTGACAATGAGCAGTTCTTC. V usage is TRBV18 and J usage is TRBJ2-1, with D unresolved. V lost 6 bases to trimming and J lost 5 bases, with 11 bases between them. The CDR3 is 13 residues long. Germline lookup yields CDR1 KGHSH and CDR2 LQKENI.

DNA for the CDR3: TGTGCCAGCAGCCAAGGCCTAGCGGGAAACTACGAGCAGTACTTC. It is translated as CASSQGLAGNYEQYF. The V and J genes are TRBV4-2 and TRBJ2-7; 9 nucleotides match TRBD2. Germline CDR1 LGHNA, CDR2 YNFKEQ. The CDR3 has 15 amino acids. Trimming removed 1 base from V and 3 bases from J; junction bases left unmatched: 4.

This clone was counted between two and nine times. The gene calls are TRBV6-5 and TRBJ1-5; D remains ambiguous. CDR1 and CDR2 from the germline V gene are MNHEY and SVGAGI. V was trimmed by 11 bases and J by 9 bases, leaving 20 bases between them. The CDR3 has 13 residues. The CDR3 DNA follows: TGTGCCGCCCCTACGAGGGTTGATGGGCCCCAGCATTTT. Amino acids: CAAPTRVDGPQHF.

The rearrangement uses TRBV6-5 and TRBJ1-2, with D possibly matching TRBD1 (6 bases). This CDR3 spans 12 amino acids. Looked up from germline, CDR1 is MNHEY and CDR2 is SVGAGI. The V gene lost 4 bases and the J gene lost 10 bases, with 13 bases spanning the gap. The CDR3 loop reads CASSLAQGFYTF. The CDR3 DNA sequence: TGTGCCAGCAGTTTAGCACAGGGCTTCTACACCTTC.

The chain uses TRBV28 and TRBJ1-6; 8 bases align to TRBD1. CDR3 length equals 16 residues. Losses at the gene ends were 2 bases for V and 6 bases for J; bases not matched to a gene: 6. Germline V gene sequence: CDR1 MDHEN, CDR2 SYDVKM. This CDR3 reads CASSLATGVANSPLHF. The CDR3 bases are TGTGCCAGCAGTTTAGCGACAGGGGTTGCTAATTCACCCCTCCACTTT.

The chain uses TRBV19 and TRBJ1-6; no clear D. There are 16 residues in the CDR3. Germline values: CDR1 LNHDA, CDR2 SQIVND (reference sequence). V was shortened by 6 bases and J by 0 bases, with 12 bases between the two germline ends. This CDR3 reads CASRMQPSSYNSPLHF. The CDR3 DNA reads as TGTGCCAGTAGAATGCAGCCGAGCTCCTATAATTCACCCCTCCACTTT.

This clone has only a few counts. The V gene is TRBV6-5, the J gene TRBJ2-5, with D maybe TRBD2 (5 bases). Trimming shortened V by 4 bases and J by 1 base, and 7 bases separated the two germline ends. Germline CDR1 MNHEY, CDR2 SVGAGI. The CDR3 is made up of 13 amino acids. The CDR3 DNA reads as TGTGCCAGCAGTTCGGAGGTCCAAGAGACCCAGTACTTC. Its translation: CASSSEVQETQYF.

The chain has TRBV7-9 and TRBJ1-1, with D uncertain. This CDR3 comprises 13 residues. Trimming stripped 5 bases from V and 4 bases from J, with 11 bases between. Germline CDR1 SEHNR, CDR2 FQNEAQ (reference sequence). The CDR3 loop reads CASSPLGITEAFF. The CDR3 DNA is TGTGCCAGCAGCCCGCTGGGGATCACTGAAGCTTTCTTT. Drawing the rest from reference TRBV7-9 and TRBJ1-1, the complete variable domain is DTGVSQNPRHKITKRGQNVTFRCDPISEHNRLYWYRQTLGQGPEFLTYFQNEAQLEKSRLLSDRFSAERPKGSFSTLEIQRTEQGDSAMYLCASSPLGITEAFFGQGTRLTVV.

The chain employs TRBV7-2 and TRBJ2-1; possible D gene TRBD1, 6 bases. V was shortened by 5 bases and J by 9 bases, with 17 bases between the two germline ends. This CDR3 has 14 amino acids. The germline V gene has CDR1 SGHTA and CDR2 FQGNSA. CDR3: CASSVTTGLIEQFF. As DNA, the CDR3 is TGTGCCAGCAGCGTAACTACAGGGCTCATTGAGCAGTTCTTC.

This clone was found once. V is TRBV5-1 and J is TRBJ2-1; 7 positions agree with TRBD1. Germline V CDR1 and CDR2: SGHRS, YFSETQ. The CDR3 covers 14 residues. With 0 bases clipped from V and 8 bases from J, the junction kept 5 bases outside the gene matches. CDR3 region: CASSLGQGLDEQFF. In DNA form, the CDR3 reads TGCGCCAGCAGCTTGGGACAGGGCCTTGATGAGCAGTTCTTC. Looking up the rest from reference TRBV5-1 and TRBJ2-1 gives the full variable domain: KAGVTQTPRYLIKTRGQQVTLSCSPISGHRSVSWYQQTPGQGLQFLFEYFSETQRNKGNFPGRFSGRQFSNSRSEMNVSTLELGDSALYLCASSLGQGLDEQFFGPGTRLTVL.

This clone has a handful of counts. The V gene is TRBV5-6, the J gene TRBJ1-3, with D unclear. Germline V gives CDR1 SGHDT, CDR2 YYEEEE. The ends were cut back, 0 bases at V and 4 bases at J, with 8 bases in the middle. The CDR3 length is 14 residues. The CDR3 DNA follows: TGTGCCAGCAGCTTGGACAGCTGGGGAAACACCATATATTTT. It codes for CASSLDSWGNTIYF.

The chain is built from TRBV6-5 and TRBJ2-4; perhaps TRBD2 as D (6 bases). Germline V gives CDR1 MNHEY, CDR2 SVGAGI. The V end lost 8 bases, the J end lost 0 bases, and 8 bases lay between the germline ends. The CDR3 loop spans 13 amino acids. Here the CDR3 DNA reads TGTGCCAGCGCGGGACTAGCCAAAAACATTCAGTACTTC. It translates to CASAGLAKNIQYF.

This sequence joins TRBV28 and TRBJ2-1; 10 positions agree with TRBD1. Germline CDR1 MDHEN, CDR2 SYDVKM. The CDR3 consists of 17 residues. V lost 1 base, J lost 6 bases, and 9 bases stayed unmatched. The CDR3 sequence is CASSLSSRQGAGNEQFF. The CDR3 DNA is TGTGCCAGCAGTTTATCTTCGAGACAGGGGGCAGGCAATGAGCAGTTCTTC.

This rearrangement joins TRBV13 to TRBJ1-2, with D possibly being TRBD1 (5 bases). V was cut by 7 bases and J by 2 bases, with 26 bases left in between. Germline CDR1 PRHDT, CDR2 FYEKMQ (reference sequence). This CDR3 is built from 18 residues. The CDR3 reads CASTPRAGGGSLNYGYTF. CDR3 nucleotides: TGTGCCAGCACCCCGAGGGCTGGGGGGGGATCCTTAAACTATGGCTACACCTTC.

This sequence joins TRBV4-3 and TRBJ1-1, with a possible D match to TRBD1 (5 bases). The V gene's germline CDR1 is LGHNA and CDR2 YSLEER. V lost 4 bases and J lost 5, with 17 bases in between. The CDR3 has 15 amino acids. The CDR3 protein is CASSRVETAKTEAFF. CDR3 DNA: TGCGCCAGCAGCCGCGTGGAGACAGCAAAAACTGAAGCTTTCTTT.

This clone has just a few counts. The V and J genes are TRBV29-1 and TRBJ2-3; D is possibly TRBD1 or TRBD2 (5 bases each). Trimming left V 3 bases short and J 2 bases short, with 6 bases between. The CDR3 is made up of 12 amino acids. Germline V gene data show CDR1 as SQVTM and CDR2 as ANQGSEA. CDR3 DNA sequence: TGCAGCGTTGAGGGGGACACAGATACGCAGTATTTT. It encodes CSVEGDTDTQYF.

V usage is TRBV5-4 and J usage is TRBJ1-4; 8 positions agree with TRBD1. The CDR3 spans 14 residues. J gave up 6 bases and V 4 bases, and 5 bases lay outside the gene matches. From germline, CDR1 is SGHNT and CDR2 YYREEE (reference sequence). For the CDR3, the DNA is TGTGCCAGCAGCCCCGGACAGGGATATGAAAAACTGTTTTTT. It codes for CASSPGQGYEKLFF.

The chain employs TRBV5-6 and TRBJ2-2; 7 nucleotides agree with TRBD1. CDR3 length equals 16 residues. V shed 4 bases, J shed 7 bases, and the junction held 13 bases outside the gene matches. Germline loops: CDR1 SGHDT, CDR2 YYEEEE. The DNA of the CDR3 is TGTGCCAGCAGCAGACCGGGACAGACCCGCTACGGGGAGCTGTTTTTT. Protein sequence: CASSRPGQTRYGELFF.

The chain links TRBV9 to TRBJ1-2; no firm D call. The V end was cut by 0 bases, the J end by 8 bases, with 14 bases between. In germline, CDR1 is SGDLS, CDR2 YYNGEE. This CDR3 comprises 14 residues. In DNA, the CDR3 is TGTGCCAGCAGCGTAGTCCCGGAGAGTCACGGCTACACCTTC. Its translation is CASSVVPESHGYTF.

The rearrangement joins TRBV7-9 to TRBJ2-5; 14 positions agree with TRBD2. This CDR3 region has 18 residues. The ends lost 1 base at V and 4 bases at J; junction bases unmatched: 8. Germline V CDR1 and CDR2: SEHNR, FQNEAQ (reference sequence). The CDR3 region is CASSLGGLAGGAVETQYF. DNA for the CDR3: TGTGCCAGCAGCTTAGGTGGACTAGCGGGAGGAGCGGTAGAGACCCAGTACTTC.

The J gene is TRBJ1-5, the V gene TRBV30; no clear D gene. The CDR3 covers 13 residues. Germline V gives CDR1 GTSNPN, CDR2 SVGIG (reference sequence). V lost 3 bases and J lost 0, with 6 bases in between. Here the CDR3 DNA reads TGTGCCTGGAGCGACAATAGCAATCAGCCCCAGCATTTT. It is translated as CAWSDNSNQPQHF.

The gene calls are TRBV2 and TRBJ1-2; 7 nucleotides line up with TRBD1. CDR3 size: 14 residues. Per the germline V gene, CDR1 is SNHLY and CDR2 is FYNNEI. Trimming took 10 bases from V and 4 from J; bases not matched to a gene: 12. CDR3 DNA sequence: TGTGCCATCCTGAGGGGGCAGGGTCGCTATGGCTACACCTTC. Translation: CAILRGQGRYGYTF.

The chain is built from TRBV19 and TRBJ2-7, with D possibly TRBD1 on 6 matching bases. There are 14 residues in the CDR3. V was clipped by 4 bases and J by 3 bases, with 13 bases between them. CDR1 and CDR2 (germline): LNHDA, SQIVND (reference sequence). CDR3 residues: CASSTETGGYEQYF. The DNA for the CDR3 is TGTGCCAGTAGTACAGAGACAGGAGGCTACGAGCAGTACTTC.

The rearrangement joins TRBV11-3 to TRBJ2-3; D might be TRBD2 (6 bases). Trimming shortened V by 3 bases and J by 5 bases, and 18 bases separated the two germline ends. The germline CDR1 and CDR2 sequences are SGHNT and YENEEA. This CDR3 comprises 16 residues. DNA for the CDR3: TGTGCCAGCAGCTTCGGACTAACGAGGAGTAGAGATACGCAGTATTTT. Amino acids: CASSFGLTRSRDTQYF.

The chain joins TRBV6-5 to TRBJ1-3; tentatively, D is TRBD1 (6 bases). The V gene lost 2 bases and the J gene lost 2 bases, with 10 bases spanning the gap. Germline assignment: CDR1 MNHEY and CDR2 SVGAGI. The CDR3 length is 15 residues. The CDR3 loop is CASSYNRGPGNTIYF. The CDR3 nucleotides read TGTGCCAGCAGTTACAATCGGGGGCCTGGAAACACCATATATTTT.

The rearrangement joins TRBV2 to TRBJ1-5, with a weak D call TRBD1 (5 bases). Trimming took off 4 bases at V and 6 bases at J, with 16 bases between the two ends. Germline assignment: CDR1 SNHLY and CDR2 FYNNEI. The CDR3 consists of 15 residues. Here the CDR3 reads CASSGPQGKGQPQHF. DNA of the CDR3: TGTGCCAGCAGTGGTCCGCAGGGTAAGGGTCAGCCCCAGCATTTT.